This T cell receptor (beta chain) appears in the sequencing data of a study of blood T cell repertoires in COVID-19 (dated by TCRdb to 2018 to 2020). In terms of the full investigation: Collaborator samples came from the United States, Italy and Spain and covered acute and convalescent phases of COVID-19. The samples were drawn from two sources: the first 160 participants of the ongoing ImmuneRACE study, and 1,000 to 1,500 subjects contributed by 6 global collaborators. The repertoires were made available in a free public database intended to serve as a resource for research on the immune response to SARS-CoV-2. The prospective study material was composed of cDNA or gDNA derived from T cells, B-cell-depleted T cells, or PBMCs. Deeply sampled blood TCRbeta repertoires from subjects exposed to, actively infected with, or recovered from COVID-19 were included in the dataset. Nearly every sample came with metadata listing a de-identified subject ID, COVID-19 status, age in years and sex. HLA class I and class II types, where available, came from metadata supplied by the sample provider rather than from assay-based typing. Paper-wide results and their limitations: How much clinical and demographic metadata was included differed by source and by participant, and the metadata was provided uncurated.

The germline V gene specifies SGHRS as CDR1 and YFSETQ as CDR2. Deletion took 4 bases off V and 3 bases off J, with a span of 11 bases between the germline ends. Counted from cysteine to phenylalanine, this CDR3 has 13 amino acids. Only the CDR3 DNA is retained, 39 bases long and in frame from the first base. Collaborating institutions collected whole blood in K2EDTA tubes following their own protocols. For TCRbeta analysis, collaborator samples were shipped as frozen whole blood, as isolated PBMCs, or as DNA extracted from either sample type. TCRbeta CDR3 regions were amplified from genomic DNA by means of the immunoSEQ Assay, a bias-controlled multiplex PCR. The published analysis was carried out like this. The number of nucleated cells in each sample was estimated from the amplification of reference gene primers within the assay. To quantify the absolute abundance of each unique TCRbeta CDR3 rearrangement, sequence reads were collapsed and filtered. For each sample, productive Simpson clonality was calculated as the square root of Simpson's diversity index over productive rearrangements. TCRdb obtained this table from immuneACCESS and retained in-frame rearrangements with V and J assigned. These tables miss some clones; where compared with another copy, unresolved V genes account for less than half of the shortfall, and the remainder is unexplained. V, J and clone size reflect that table, while D and trimming were determined from the DNA. The sample includes 50,000 to 65,000 clones, with approximately 82% observed a single time. The ten top clones hold roughly 6% of the sample.

Details on this clone: There is no known antigen for this receptor. No base quality information exists; no much larger clone differs at one position.

This chain joins TRBV5-1 to TRBJ2-7; the D gene is perhaps TRBD2, on 5 matching bases. The source of this sequence is a human donor in a cohort sampled during active COVID-19. The specimen sequenced was peripheral blood. The nucleotide sequence is given as TGCGCCAGCAGCACCGGACGGGACTACGAGCAGTACTTC. This sequence encodes CASSTGRDYEQYF.